These T cell receptor beta chains were read from a single sample in a study of blood T cell repertoires in COVID-19. Some clones are missing from TCRdb's copy, which holds only in-frame ones; the method was immunoSEQ multiplex PCR. This sample carries about 150,000 clones, 79% of them seen once, and the ten largest clones take roughly 19%. Sequencing input: PBMCs or T cells enriched from blood (not recorded which). The origin of the receptors is a woman between 65 and 79 years old in a cohort exposed to, infected with or recovered from COVID-19 (not recorded which). The CDR3 runs from the conserved cysteine through the conserved F or W. The order of the fields is V gene, J gene, D gene, clone size, CDR3 DNA, CDR3 protein. The D gene is left open where the match is weak. Some rows mark clone size as missing; the rest say once, few, many or name a class of expanded clone.

TRBV28,TRBJ1-5,TRBD1,-,TGTGCCAGCAGTTTGTTTGAACTAGGACAGGGTCTCCAGCATTTT,CASSLFELGQGLQHF
TRBV6-5,TRBJ1-2,-,-,TGTGCCAGCAGCGTCCGGGGGGCCGACTATGGCTACACCTTC,CASSVRGADYGYTF
TRBV12-5,TRBJ1-5,TRBD1,-,TGTGCTAGTGGCTGGGGACAGAATCAGCCCCAGCATTTT,CASGWGQNQPQHF
TRBV29-1,TRBJ1-2,TRBD1,-,TGCAGCGCTGACAGGGGTGGCTATGGCTACACCTTC,CSADRGGYGYTF
TRBV5-4,TRBJ1-5,-,once,TGTGCCAGCAGCGAGGACACGGGTCAGCCCCAGCATTTT,CASSEDTGQPQHF
TRBV18,TRBJ2-5,TRBD1,-,TGTGCCAGCTCCCGACAGGGGTTCTGGTCCGAAGAGACCCAGTACTTC,CASSRQGFWSEETQYF
TRBV6-2/TRBV6-3,TRBJ2-7,-,-,TGTGCCAGCAGCAATTCCGACGAGCAGTACTTC,CASSNSDEQYF
TRBV6-2/TRBV6-3,TRBJ2-3,TRBD2,once,TGTGCCAGCAGTCCCGGGACTAGCGGGCCCGATACGCAGTATTTT,CASSPGTSGPDTQYF
TRBV5-5,TRBJ2-7,TRBD1,-,TGTGCCAGCAGCTTGTACAGGGGGACCTACGAGCAGTACTTC,CASSLYRGTYEQYF
TRBV19,TRBJ2-2,TRBD1,-,TGTGCCAGCTCTCAGAATGGACAGGGCGTCGCCGGGGAGCTGTTTTTT,CASSQNGQGVAGELFF
TRBV6-5,TRBJ1-1,TRBD1,-,TGTGCCAGCAGTTCCTGGACAGGGGGCGTCACTGAAGCTTTCTTT,CASSSWTGGVTEAFF